The 10 T cell receptor beta chains listed next were all sequenced from one sample in a study of cytomegalovirus exposure and HLA in healthy donors. The PCR made use of 60 Vbeta and 13 Jbeta primers. Produced via immunoSEQ multiplex PCR; TCRdb's table is partial and in-frame only. The sample lists roughly 86,000 clones, around four fifths occurring once. Source material: PBMCs. Receptors originate from a man in his fifties in good health and CMV-seropositive.

The chain links TRBV29-1 to TRBJ1-1; TRBD1 aligns across 9 bases. Germline CDR1 reads SQVTM; CDR2 reads ANQGSEA. The CDR3 has 13 amino acids. Trimming removed 7 bases from V and 4 bases from J; junction bases left unmatched: 7. CDR3 DNA: TGCAGCGCCCAAGGGGGACAGGGCACTGAAGCTTTCTTT. Encoded protein: CSAQGGQGTEAFF.

As concerns this clone: At one end the junction does not follow the germline gene, possibly because of a read error. This chain connects TRBV30 to TRBJ1-5; 8 bases fit TRBD1. The V gene's germline CDR1 is GTSNPN and CDR2 SVGIG (reference sequence). The CDR3 consists of 15 residues. CDR3 DNA sequence: TGTGCCTGGAGTGGGGACAGGACGGGGAATCAGCCCCAGAATTTT. This sequence encodes CAWSGDRTGNQPQNF.

The rearrangement uses TRBV5-1 and TRBJ2-3, with 11 bases aligning to TRBD1. Germline CDR1 SGHRS, CDR2 YFSETQ. The CDR3 runs 18 residues. V dropped 4 bases and J dropped 5; count of bases not matched to a gene: 15. CDR3 bases: TGCGCCAGCAGCCAGAAAATCGTCCGGGACAGGGGGGAAGATACGCAGTATTTT. Protein sequence: CASSQKIVRDRGEDTQYF.

V usage is TRBV27 and J usage is TRBJ2-5; 8 bases align to TRBD2. The germline CDR1 and CDR2 sequences are MNHEY and SMNVEV (reference sequence). The V and J ends lost 4 bases and 2 bases, in that order; junction bases with no gene match: 15. This CDR3 region has 18 residues. The CDR3: CASSYTSAGGHDQETQYF. For the CDR3, the DNA is TGTGCCAGCAGTTATACTAGTGCGGGGGGACACGATCAAGAGACCCAGTACTTC.

The rearrangement joins TRBV6-5 to TRBJ2-2, with D possibly being TRBD1 (5 bases). Germline V gives CDR1 MNHEY, CDR2 SVGAGI. The CDR3 contains 15 residues. V was pared by 0 bases and J by 4 bases, with 9 bases between. In DNA form, the CDR3 reads TGTGCCAGCAGTTACTCAGACAGCCTCACCGGGGAGCTGTTTTTT. It translates to CASSYSDSLTGELFF.

V is TRBV7-2 and J is TRBJ1-3; D remains unclear. Germline assignment: CDR1 SGHTA and CDR2 FQGNSA. The CDR3 has 13 residues. The V gene lost 8 bases and the J gene lost 0 bases, with 8 bases spanning the gap. The CDR3 sequence is CASELDSGNTIYF. The CDR3 DNA reads TGTGCCAGCGAACTAGACTCTGGAAACACCATATATTTT. The full variable domain, in which reference TRBV7-2 and TRBJ1-3 provide the parts outside the CDR3, is GAGVSQSPSNKVTEKGKDVELRCDPISGHTALYWYRQSLGQGLEFLIYFQGNSAPDKSGLPSDRFSAERTGGSVSTLTIQRTQQEDSAVYLCASELDSGNTIYFGEGSWLTVV.

The chain uses TRBV6-5 and TRBJ1-2; 9 positions match TRBD1. V lost 10 bases and J lost 3; bases outside the gene matches: 3. CDR1 MNHEY and CDR2 SVGAGI come from the germline V gene. This CDR3 region has 12 residues. The CDR3 DNA reads TGTGCCACACAGGGGGCGGACTATGGCTACACCTTC. Translated: CATQGADYGYTF.

The rearrangement links TRBV6-5 to TRBJ1-2; D is possibly TRBD1 (5 bases). CDR1 is MNHEY, CDR2 SVGAGI, per germline. CDR3 length: 14 residues. Trimming cost V 4 bases and J 7 bases, with 16 bases left between them. CDR3 nucleotides: TGTGCCAGCAGTTCTTCCGGGTCTAGGGGTGGCTACACCTTC. It codes for CASSSSGSRGGYTF.

In its sample, this clone was seen a few times. One junction end does not reproduce the germline sequence, and a read error may be involved. This chain uses TRBV7-2 with TRBJ1-2; 10 bases map to TRBD1. The CDR3 extends over 15 amino acids. CDR1 and CDR2 (germline): SGHTA, FQGNSA. The CDR3 spells CASSLGQGASYGYPF. CDR3 nucleotides: TGTGCCAGCAGCTTAGGACAGGGGGCGAGCTATGGCTACCCCTTC.

The CDR3 here is CASTAGNTYNEQFF. In DNA, the CDR3 is TGTGCCAGCACGGCCGGGAACACCTACAATGAGCAGTTCTTC. V usage is TRBV18 and J usage is TRBJ2-1; D is possibly TRBD2 (5 bases). Trimming stripped 8 bases from V and 2 bases from J, with 13 bases between. Germline CDR1 is KGHSH and CDR2 is LQKENI. The length of the CDR3 is 14 residues.